Listed here is a single T cell receptor beta chain. Its cognate antigen is unknown. With 60 Vbeta and 13 Jbeta primers, the PCR was carried out. Here immunoSEQ multiplex PCR was the method, and the copy in TCRdb shows in-frame clones only, minus some. The sample has 95,000 to 100,000 clones, about four fifths seen once; the top ten hold about 1.9%. The source of the sample is a study of cytomegalovirus exposure and HLA in healthy donors. The CDR3 extends over 14 amino acids. Germline CDR1 reads SGHTA; CDR2 reads FQGNSA. V lost 3 bases and J 1 base, leaving 6 bases between the germline ends. Findings of the study overall: One variant, a missense change in DCLRE1C, was linked in a later analysis to TCR beta V- and J-gene trimming. Earlier results showed most TCR beta V segments being productive about 87% or about 30% of the time. Reported results showed that the classifier diagnosed cytomegalovirus status with high specificity and sensitivity. The presence/absence work took it that sequencing depth was about the same across donors.

This TCR came from a woman aged 40 to 55 in good health and CMV-seronegative. Sequencing input: PBMCs. V usage is TRBV7-2 and J usage is TRBJ2-2; D is uncertain. The CDR3 coding sequence is TGTGCCAGCAGCTTGGGCCAGAACACCGGGGAGCTGTTTTTT. Protein sequence: CASSLGQNTGELFF. Full variable domain (outside the CDR3, taken from reference TRBV7-2 and TRBJ2-2): GAGVSQSPSNKVTEKGKDVELRCDPISGHTALYWYRQSLGQGLEFLIYFQGNSAPDKSGLPSDRFSAERTGGSVSTLTIQRTQQEDSAVYLCASSLGQNTGELFFGEGSRLTVL.